This entry features one T cell receptor (beta chain) sequence. Per the original methods: Estimation of nucleated cell counts relied on the amplification of reference gene primers. Data came from immunoSEQ multiplex PCR; TCRdb stores just in-frame clones and leaves some out. From that table come the V and J calls and clone size; the DNA was used to work out D and trimming. The sample lists about 180,000 clones, 87% occurring once. This sample stems from a study of blood T cell repertoires in COVID-19. Study-wide background: The study drew acute and convalescent COVID-19 samples from the United States, Italy and Spain. T cells, B-cell-depleted T cells, or PBMCs provided the cDNA or gDNA that served as material.

Germline lookup yields CDR1 MNHEY and CDR2 SVGAGI. This CDR3 is built from 15 residues. The J segment lost 7 bases and the V segment lost 6 bases, leaving 7 bases of the junction unmatched. The chain has TRBV6-5 and TRBJ2-1, with 12 bases that match TRBD1. The source of this sequence is a woman in her forties or fifties with acute or convalescent COVID-19. Sequenced: peripheral blood. As DNA, the CDR3 is TGTGCCAGCAGGGGGGGACAGGGGGCTCGTAATGAGCAGTTCTTC. It is translated as CASRGGQGARNEQFF.